The entry below describes one TCR beta chain. Trimming cost V 5 bases and J 8 bases; bases outside gene matches: 5. The germline V gene has CDR1 MDHEN and CDR2 SYDVKM. This CDR3 is 13 amino acids long. The sample belongs to a study of blood T cell repertoires in COVID-19. Study-level background: Material from acute and convalescent COVID-19 was sourced from the United States, Italy and Spain. PBMCs, B-cell-depleted T cells, or T cells were the source of the cDNA or gDNA that made up the material.

In the authors' workflow: Estimates of nucleated cell counts were drawn from the amplification of reference gene primers. Method: immunoSEQ multiplex PCR; TCRdb's copy keeps in-frame clones and lacks some. V, J and clone size reflect that table, while D and trimming were determined from the DNA. The sample holds 90,000 to 130,000 clones; 88% are singletons and the top ten take 2% to 3%. This receptor was taken from a human donor in a cohort sampled during active COVID-19. This chain connects TRBV28 to TRBJ1-2, with 10 bases that match TRBD1. The sample was peripheral blood. The CDR3 DNA reads as TGTGCCAGCAGTCACGACAGGGGGCGAGGCTACACCTTC. This encodes CASSHDRGRGYTF.